This is a list of T cell receptor beta chains from one sample in a study of T cells of healthy individuals. One entry per CDR3 protein, called by TCRdb with MiXCR from the 5' RACE reads. The sample shows 100,000 or so distinct CDR3 sequences, approximately 15% of them seen only once. These TCRs come from a human donor in good health. Each CDR3 is given with its conserved first and last residue. Fields, in order: J gene, V gene, clone size, D gene, CDR3 DNA, CDR3 protein. A D gene is named only where the DNA matches it firmly. Clone size, where shown, is once, few, many, or a class for clones that have expanded.

j_call: TRBJ1-2; v_call: TRBV5-6; clone_size: many; d_call: -; cdr3_nt: TGTGCCAGCAGCTTATACGGAGATAGGGGCTACACCTTC; cdr3_aa: CASSLYGDRGYTF
j_call: TRBJ2-1; v_call: TRBV3-1; clone_size: -; d_call: TRBD2; cdr3_nt: TGTGCCAGCAGCCCCGGTGGGACTAGCGGGGGAGATGAGCAGTTCTTC; cdr3_aa: CASSPGGTSGGDEQFF
j_call: TRBJ1-1; v_call: TRBV6-1; clone_size: few; d_call: TRBD1; cdr3_nt: TGTGCCAGCAGAGTAACAGGGGTCACTGAAGCTTTCTTT; cdr3_aa: CASRVTGVTEAFF
j_call: TRBJ1-5; v_call: TRBV28; clone_size: -; d_call: -; cdr3_nt: TGTGCCAGCAATCAGCATACCTATCAGCCCCAGCATTTT; cdr3_aa: CASNQHTYQPQHF
j_call: TRBJ1-5; v_call: TRBV5-1; clone_size: few; d_call: TRBD1; cdr3_nt: TGCGCCAGCAGCCCCGGACAGGGTGACCAGCCCCAGCATTTT; cdr3_aa: CASSPGQGDQPQHF
j_call: TRBJ2-5; v_call: TRBV4-3; clone_size: -; d_call: TRBD2; cdr3_nt: TGCGCCAGCAGCCAAGGCCAGACTAGCGGGGAAGAGACCCAGTACTTC; cdr3_aa: CASSQGQTSGEETQYF
j_call: TRBJ2-7; v_call: TRBV7-2; clone_size: -; d_call: -; cdr3_nt: TGTGCCAGCAGCCAGGGACCGCTTGGTTTGGAGCAGTACTTC; cdr3_aa: CASSQGPLGLEQYF
j_call: TRBJ2-7; v_call: TRBV5-1; clone_size: few; d_call: TRBD1; cdr3_nt: TGCGCCAGCAGCTTGGCTCGGGACAGGGCGCCGAAGGAGCAGTACTTC; cdr3_aa: CASSLARDRAPKEQYF
j_call: TRBJ2-3; v_call: TRBV10-3; clone_size: -; d_call: TRBD1; cdr3_nt: TGTGCCATCAGGGGGACAGGGGGCACAGATACGCAGTATTTT; cdr3_aa: CAIRGTGGTDTQYF
j_call: TRBJ2-7; v_call: TRBV20-1; clone_size: few; d_call: -; cdr3_nt: TGCAGCTTTACGGGGGCCAGCGAGCAGTACTTC; cdr3_aa: CSFTGASEQYF
j_call: TRBJ2-3; v_call: TRBV2; clone_size: few; d_call: -; cdr3_nt: TGTGCCAGCAGTGAACCCCGCTCTCTCACAGATACGCAGTATTTT; cdr3_aa: CASSEPRSLTDTQYF
j_call: TRBJ1-1; v_call: TRBV3-1; clone_size: -; d_call: TRBD1; cdr3_nt: TGTGCCAGCAGCCAAAGACAGGGGCGCGGCACTGAAGCTTTCTTT; cdr3_aa: CASSQRQGRGTEAFF
j_call: TRBJ1-5; v_call: TRBV20-1; clone_size: many; d_call: -; cdr3_nt: TGCAGTGCTAGACCGGCCGTCGGCAGAAATCAGCCCCAGCATTTT; cdr3_aa: CSARPAVGRNQPQHF
j_call: TRBJ2-5; v_call: TRBV5-1; clone_size: -; d_call: TRBD2; cdr3_nt: TGCGCCAGCAGTCCCGGGACTAGCTTCGAGGGGGAGACCCAGTACTTC; cdr3_aa: CASSPGTSFEGETQYF
j_call: TRBJ2-4; v_call: TRBV29-1; clone_size: many; d_call: TRBD1; cdr3_nt: TGCAGCGTTGAGACAGGGGTAAACATTCAGTACTTC; cdr3_aa: CSVETGVNIQYF
j_call: TRBJ2-3; v_call: TRBV10-3; clone_size: many; d_call: -; cdr3_nt: TGTGCCATCAGTGAGCGCCCTGGCACAGATACGCAGTATTTT; cdr3_aa: CAISERPGTDTQYF
j_call: TRBJ2-5; v_call: TRBV28; clone_size: -; d_call: -; cdr3_nt: TGTGCCAGCAGTGGGGTGGGTTGGGGAGGCCAAGAGACCCAGTACTTC; cdr3_aa: CASSGVGWGGQETQYF
j_call: TRBJ2-5; v_call: TRBV3-1; clone_size: -; d_call: -; cdr3_nt: TGTGCCAGCAGTTACGGACACCAAGAGACCCAGTACTTC; cdr3_aa: CASSYGHQETQYF
j_call: TRBJ2-2; v_call: TRBV5-1; clone_size: -; d_call: -; cdr3_nt: TGCGCCAGCAGCACAGGGACCTACACCGGGGAGCTGTTTTTT; cdr3_aa: CASSTGTYTGELFF
j_call: TRBJ1-1; v_call: TRBV5-8; clone_size: few; d_call: -; cdr3_nt: TGTGCCAGCAGCTTGGAGTCTGAAGCTTTCTTT; cdr3_aa: CASSLESEAFF
j_call: TRBJ2-3; v_call: TRBV7-2; clone_size: many; d_call: -; cdr3_nt: TGTGCCAGCAGCTTGGTGGGAGTGGGGGCAGATACGCAGTATTTT; cdr3_aa: CASSLVGVGADTQYF
j_call: TRBJ1-5; v_call: TRBV5-5; clone_size: few; d_call: -; cdr3_nt: TGTGCCAGCAGCCCACTAGGGGATCAGCCCCAGCATTTT; cdr3_aa: CASSPLGDQPQHF
j_call: TRBJ2-2; v_call: TRBV4-1; clone_size: many; d_call: -; cdr3_nt: TGCGCCAGCAGCCTACAGGCCCAAAACGGGGAGCTGTTTTTT; cdr3_aa: CASSLQAQNGELFF
j_call: TRBJ2-5; v_call: TRBV20-1; clone_size: few; d_call: -; cdr3_nt: TGCAGTGCTAGGGGACCTATATGGGAGACCCAGTACTTC; cdr3_aa: CSARGPIWETQYF
j_call: TRBJ2-1; v_call: TRBV29-1; clone_size: few; d_call: TRBD2; cdr3_nt: TGCAGCGTTGCCGGGAGGGGAGACAATGAGCAGTTCTTC; cdr3_aa: CSVAGRGDNEQFF
j_call: TRBJ2-1; v_call: TRBV20-1; clone_size: -; d_call: TRBD2; cdr3_nt: TGCAGTGCTAGTGCGAGCGGGAGTTTGAATGAGCAGTTCTTC; cdr3_aa: CSASASGSLNEQFF
j_call: TRBJ1-1; v_call: TRBV2; clone_size: -; d_call: -; cdr3_nt: TGTGCCAGTGATGGGCAGGGTATTATGAACACTGAAGCTTTCTTT; cdr3_aa: CASDGQGIMNTEAFF
j_call: TRBJ1-1; v_call: TRBV7-3; clone_size: few; d_call: TRBD1; cdr3_nt: TGTGCCAGCAGCCTGGACAGGTGGGGCACTGAAGCTTTCTTT; cdr3_aa: CASSLDRWGTEAFF
j_call: TRBJ1-1; v_call: TRBV6-5; clone_size: -; d_call: -; cdr3_nt: TGTGCCAGCAGGGGAGGGGAAATGAACACTGAAGCTTTCTTT; cdr3_aa: CASRGGEMNTEAFF
j_call: TRBJ2-7; v_call: TRBV6-2/TRBV6-3; clone_size: -; d_call: TRBD2; cdr3_nt: TGTGCCAGCGGTGGACTAGCGGGAGGCAGCGAGCAGTACTTC; cdr3_aa: CASGGLAGGSEQYF
j_call: TRBJ2-1; v_call: TRBV5-1; clone_size: -; d_call: TRBD2; cdr3_nt: TGCGCCAGCGGGAGGGGCGCGGACAATGAGCAGTTCTTC; cdr3_aa: CASGRGADNEQFF
j_call: TRBJ2-5; v_call: TRBV27; clone_size: -; d_call: TRBD2; cdr3_nt: TGTGCCAGCACTGCTAGCGGGAGCCCAGAGACCCAGTACTTC; cdr3_aa: CASTASGSPETQYF
j_call: TRBJ1-1; v_call: TRBV5-1; clone_size: few; d_call: TRBD1; cdr3_nt: TGCGCCAGCAGCCTCAAACCGGGACAGGGGTTTAACACTGAAGCTTTCTTT; cdr3_aa: CASSLKPGQGFNTEAFF
j_call: TRBJ2-5; v_call: TRBV5-4; clone_size: few; d_call: -; cdr3_nt: TGTGCCAGCAGCTGGCAGGCGACGGAGACCCAGTACTTC; cdr3_aa: CASSWQATETQYF
j_call: TRBJ2-1; v_call: TRBV7-2; clone_size: few; d_call: -; cdr3_nt: TGTGCCAGCAGCTTAGACGGCCAGAGGAATGAGCAGTTCTTC; cdr3_aa: CASSLDGQRNEQFF
j_call: TRBJ1-1; v_call: TRBV18; clone_size: -; d_call: -; cdr3_nt: TGTGCCAGCTCACCACCAGGACGGGACACTGAAGCTTTCTTT; cdr3_aa: CASSPPGRDTEAFF
j_call: TRBJ2-2; v_call: TRBV30; clone_size: few; d_call: -; cdr3_nt: TGTGCCTGGAGGCCACAGGGGAGGGACACCGGGGAGCTGTTTTTT; cdr3_aa: CAWRPQGRDTGELFF
j_call: TRBJ2-5; v_call: TRBV2; clone_size: few; d_call: -; cdr3_nt: TGTGCCAGCGGGGGCAGTATCAACTTC; cdr3_aa: CASGGSINF
j_call: TRBJ1-3; v_call: TRBV9; clone_size: many; d_call: -; cdr3_nt: TGTGCCAGCAGCGCCACGTCGGGAAACACCATATATTTT; cdr3_aa: CASSATSGNTIYF
j_call: TRBJ2-1; v_call: TRBV20-1; clone_size: many; d_call: TRBD2; cdr3_nt: TGCAGTGCTAGAGTACTAGCGGGGAGAGAGTACAATGAGCAGTTCTTC; cdr3_aa: CSARVLAGREYNEQFF
j_call: TRBJ2-3; v_call: TRBV2; clone_size: many; d_call: TRBD2; cdr3_nt: TGTGCCAGCAGTGCGGGCGGGGGGGCAGACACAGATACGCAGTATTTT; cdr3_aa: CASSAGGGADTDTQYF
j_call: TRBJ2-1; v_call: TRBV20-1; clone_size: many; d_call: -; cdr3_nt: TGCAGTGCTGTAACAGGGGCTAGTGCGGGGGATGAGCAGTTCTTC; cdr3_aa: CSAVTGASAGDEQFF
j_call: TRBJ2-1; v_call: TRBV2; clone_size: many; d_call: -; cdr3_nt: TGTGCCTGTACGTGGCTGGGTGGGGCCTACAATGAGCAGTTCTTC; cdr3_aa: CACTWLGGAYNEQFF
j_call: TRBJ1-5; v_call: TRBV28; clone_size: few; d_call: -; cdr3_nt: TGTGCCAGCAGATTCAGGGTTTTTAGCAATCAGCCCCAGCATTTT; cdr3_aa: CASRFRVFSNQPQHF
j_call: TRBJ2-1; v_call: TRBV6-2/TRBV6-3; clone_size: many; d_call: TRBD2; cdr3_nt: TGTGCCAGCAGCCGACCGGGACTAGCTCTCAATGAGCAGTTCTTC; cdr3_aa: CASSRPGLALNEQFF
j_call: TRBJ2-2; v_call: TRBV4-2; clone_size: -; d_call: -; cdr3_nt: TGTGCCAGCAGCCAAGCTCGAGAGACACCAAACACCGGGGAGCTGTTTTTT; cdr3_aa: CASSQARETPNTGELFF
j_call: TRBJ1-5; v_call: TRBV4-3; clone_size: many; d_call: -; cdr3_nt: TGCGCCAGCAGCCAAGACCCCGGTCAGCCCCAGCATTTT; cdr3_aa: CASSQDPGQPQHF
j_call: TRBJ2-3; v_call: TRBV11-2; clone_size: many; d_call: TRBD1; cdr3_nt: TGTGCCAGCAGCTTAGGGACAGGAAAATTCACAGATACGCAGTATTTT; cdr3_aa: CASSLGTGKFTDTQYF
j_call: TRBJ2-7; v_call: TRBV2; clone_size: few; d_call: TRBD2; cdr3_nt: TGTGCCAGCAGTGGGGTGGGGCTAGCGGGAAGTCCTATCTACGAGCAGTACTTC; cdr3_aa: CASSGVGLAGSPIYEQYF
j_call: TRBJ2-7; v_call: TRBV19; clone_size: -; d_call: -; cdr3_nt: TGTGCCAGTAGTATGGGCAGTACCCGTCCCTCCTACGAGCAGTACTTC; cdr3_aa: CASSMGSTRPSYEQYF